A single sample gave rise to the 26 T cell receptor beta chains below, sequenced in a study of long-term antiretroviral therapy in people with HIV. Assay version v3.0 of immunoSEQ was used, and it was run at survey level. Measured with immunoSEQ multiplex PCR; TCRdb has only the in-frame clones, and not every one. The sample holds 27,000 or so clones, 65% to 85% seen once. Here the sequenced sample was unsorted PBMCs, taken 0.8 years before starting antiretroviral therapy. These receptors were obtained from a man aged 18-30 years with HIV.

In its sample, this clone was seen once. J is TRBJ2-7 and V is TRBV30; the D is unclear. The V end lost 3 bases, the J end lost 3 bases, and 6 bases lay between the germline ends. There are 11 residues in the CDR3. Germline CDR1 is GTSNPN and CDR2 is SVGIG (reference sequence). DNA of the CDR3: TGTGCCTGGAGGTCAGTCTACGAGCAGTACTTC. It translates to CAWRSVYEQYF.

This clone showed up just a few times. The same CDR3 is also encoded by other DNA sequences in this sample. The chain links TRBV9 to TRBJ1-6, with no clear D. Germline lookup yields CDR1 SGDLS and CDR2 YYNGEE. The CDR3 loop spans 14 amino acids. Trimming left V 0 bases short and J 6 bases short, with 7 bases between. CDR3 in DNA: TGTGCCAGCAGCGTAGTGGATATTAATTCACCCCTCCACTTT. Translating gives CASSVVDINSPLHF. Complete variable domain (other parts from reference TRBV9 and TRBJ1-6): DSGVTQTPKHLITATGQRVTLRCSPRSGDLSVYWYQQSLDQGLQFLIQYYNGEERAKGNILERFSAQQFPDLHSELNLSSLELGDSALYFCASSVVDINSPLHFGNGTRLTVT.

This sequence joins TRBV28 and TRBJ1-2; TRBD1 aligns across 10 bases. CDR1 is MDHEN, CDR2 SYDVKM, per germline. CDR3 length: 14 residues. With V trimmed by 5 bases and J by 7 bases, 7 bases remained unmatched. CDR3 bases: TGTGCCAGCAGTCCGTGGACAGGGGGTCTTGGCTACACCTTC. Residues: CASSPWTGGLGYTF.

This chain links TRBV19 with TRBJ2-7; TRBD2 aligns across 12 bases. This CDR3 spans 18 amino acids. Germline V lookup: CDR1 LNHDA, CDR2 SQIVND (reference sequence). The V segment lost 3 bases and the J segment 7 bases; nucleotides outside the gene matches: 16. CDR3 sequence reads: CASSIGGRRLAGAGEQYF. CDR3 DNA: TGTGCCAGTAGTATCGGGGGGAGACGACTAGCGGGAGCGGGGGAGCAGTACTTC.

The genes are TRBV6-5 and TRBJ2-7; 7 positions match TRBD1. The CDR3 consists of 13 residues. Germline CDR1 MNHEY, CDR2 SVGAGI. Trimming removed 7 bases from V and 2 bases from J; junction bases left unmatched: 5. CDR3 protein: CASTTGFTYEQYF. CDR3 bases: TGTGCCAGCACGACAGGGTTCACCTACGAGCAGTACTTC.

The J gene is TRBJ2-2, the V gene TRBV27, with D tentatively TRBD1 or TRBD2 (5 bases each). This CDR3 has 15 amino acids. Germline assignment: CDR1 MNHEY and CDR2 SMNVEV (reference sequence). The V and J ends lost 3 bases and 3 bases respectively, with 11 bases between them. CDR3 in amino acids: CASSFWGLDTGELFF. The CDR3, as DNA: TGTGCCAGCAGTTTCTGGGGGTTAGACACCGGGGAGCTGTTTTTT.

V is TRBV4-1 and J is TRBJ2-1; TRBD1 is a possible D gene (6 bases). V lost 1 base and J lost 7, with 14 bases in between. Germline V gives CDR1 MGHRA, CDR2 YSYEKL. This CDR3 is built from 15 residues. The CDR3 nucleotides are TGCGCCAGCAGCCAAGGATCAGGACAGTATAATGAGCAGTTCTTC. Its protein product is CASSQGSGQYNEQFF.

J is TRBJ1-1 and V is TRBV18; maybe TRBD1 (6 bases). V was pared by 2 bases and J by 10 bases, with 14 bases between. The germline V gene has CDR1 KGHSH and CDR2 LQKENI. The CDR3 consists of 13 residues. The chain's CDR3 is CASSPMGGDSAFF. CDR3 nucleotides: TGTGCCAGCTCACCAATGGGGGGCGATTCAGCTTTCTTT.

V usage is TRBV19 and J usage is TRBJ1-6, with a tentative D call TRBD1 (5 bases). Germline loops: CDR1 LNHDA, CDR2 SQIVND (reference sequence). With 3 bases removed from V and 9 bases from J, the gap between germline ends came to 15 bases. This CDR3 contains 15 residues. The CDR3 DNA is TGTGCCAGTAGTATCCGAGGGGAGGGAAGTTCACCCCTCCACTTT. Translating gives CASSIRGEGSSPLHF.

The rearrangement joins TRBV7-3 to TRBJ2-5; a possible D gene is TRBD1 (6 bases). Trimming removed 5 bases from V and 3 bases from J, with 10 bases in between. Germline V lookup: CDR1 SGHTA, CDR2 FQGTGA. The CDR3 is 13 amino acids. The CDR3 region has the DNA TGTGCCAGCAGCCCAGGGGCCAAAGAGACCCAGTACTTC. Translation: CASSPGAKETQYF.

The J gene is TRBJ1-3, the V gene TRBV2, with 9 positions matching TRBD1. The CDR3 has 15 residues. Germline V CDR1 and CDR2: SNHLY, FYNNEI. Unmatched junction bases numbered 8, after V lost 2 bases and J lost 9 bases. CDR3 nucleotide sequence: TGTGCCAGCAGTGAACGGGGGACAGGGTTGAGCACCATATATTTT. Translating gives CASSERGTGLSTIYF.

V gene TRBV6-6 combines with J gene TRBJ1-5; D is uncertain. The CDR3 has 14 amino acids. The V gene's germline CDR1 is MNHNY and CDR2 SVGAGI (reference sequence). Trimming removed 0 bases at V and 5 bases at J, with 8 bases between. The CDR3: CASSYSKRDQPQHF. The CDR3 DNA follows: TGTGCCAGCAGTTACTCGAAAAGGGATCAGCCCCAGCATTTT.

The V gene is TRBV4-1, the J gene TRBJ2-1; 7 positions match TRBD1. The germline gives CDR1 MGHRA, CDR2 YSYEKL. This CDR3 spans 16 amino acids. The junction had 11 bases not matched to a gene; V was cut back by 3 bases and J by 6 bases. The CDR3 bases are TGCGCCAGCAGCCACTTACCGGGACAGCGTTCCAATGAGCAGTTCTTC. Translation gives CASSHLPGQRSNEQFF.

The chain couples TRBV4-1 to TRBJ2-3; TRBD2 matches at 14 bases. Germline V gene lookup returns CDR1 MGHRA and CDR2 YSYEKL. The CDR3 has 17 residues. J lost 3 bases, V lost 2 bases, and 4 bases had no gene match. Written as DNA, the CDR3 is TGCGCCAGCAGCCAAACCGGACTAGCGGGGGGAACAGATACGCAGTATTTT. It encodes CASSQTGLAGGTDTQYF.

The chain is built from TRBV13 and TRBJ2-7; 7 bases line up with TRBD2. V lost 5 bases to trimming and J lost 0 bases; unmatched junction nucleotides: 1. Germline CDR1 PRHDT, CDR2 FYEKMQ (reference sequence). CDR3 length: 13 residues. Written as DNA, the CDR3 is TGTGCCAGCAGCCGGACTAGCTCCTACGAGCAGTACTTC. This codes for CASSRTSSYEQYF.

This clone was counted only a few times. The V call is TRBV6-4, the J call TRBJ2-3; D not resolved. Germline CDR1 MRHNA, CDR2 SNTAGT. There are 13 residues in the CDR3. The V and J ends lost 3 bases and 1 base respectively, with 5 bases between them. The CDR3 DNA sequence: TGTGCCAGCAGTGAAAGCCGCACAGATACGCAGTATTTT. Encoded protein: CASSESRTDTQYF.

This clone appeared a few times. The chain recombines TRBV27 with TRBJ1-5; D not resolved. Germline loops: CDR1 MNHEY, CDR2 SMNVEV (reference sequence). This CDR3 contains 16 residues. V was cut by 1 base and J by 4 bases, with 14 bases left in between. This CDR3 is CASSLFGGGVNQPQHF. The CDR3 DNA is TGTGCCAGCAGTTTATTCGGCGGCGGTGTGAATCAGCCCCAGCATTTT.

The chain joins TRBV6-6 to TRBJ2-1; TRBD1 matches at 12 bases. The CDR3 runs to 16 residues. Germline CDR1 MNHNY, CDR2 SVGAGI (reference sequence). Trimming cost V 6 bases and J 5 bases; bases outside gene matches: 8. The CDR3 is CASRSLRDRGHNEQFF. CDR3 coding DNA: TGTGCCAGCAGAAGTCTCCGGGACAGGGGGCACAATGAGCAGTTCTTC.

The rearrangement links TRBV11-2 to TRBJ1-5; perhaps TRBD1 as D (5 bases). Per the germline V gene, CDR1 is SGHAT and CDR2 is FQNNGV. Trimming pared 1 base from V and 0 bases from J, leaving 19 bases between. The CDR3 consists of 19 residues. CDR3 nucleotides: TGTGCCAGCAGCTTAGGCTGGTGGCAGGGTCCCCTTAGCAATCAGCCCCAGCATTTT. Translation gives CASSLGWWQGPLSNQPQHF.

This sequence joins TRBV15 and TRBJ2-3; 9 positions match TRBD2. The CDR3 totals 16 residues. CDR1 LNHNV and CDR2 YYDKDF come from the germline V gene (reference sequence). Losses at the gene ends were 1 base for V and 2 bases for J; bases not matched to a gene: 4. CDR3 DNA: TGTGCCACCAGCAGAGGGACTAGCGCCTACACAGATACGCAGTATTTT. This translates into CATSRGTSAYTDTQYF.

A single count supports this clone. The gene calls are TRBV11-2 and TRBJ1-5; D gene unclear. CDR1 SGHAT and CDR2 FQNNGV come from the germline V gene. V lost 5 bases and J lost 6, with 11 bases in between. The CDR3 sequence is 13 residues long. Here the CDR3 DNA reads TGTGCCAGCAGCCGCAGTGAGACTCAGCCCCAGCATTTT. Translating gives CASSRSETQPQHF.

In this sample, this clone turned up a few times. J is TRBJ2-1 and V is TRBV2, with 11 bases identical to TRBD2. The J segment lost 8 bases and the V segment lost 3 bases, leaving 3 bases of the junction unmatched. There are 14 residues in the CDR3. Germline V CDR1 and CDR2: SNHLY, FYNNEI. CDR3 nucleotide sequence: TGTGCCAGCAGTGATAGCGGGGGGGCTGATGAGCAGTTCTTC. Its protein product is CASSDSGGADEQFF.

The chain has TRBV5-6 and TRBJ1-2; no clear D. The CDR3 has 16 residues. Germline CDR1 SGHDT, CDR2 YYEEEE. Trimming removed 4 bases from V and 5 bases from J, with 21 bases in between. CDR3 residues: CASSPRTRNVRYGYTF. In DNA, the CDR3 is TGTGCCAGCAGCCCCCGGACGAGAAACGTGCGGTATGGCTACACCTTC.

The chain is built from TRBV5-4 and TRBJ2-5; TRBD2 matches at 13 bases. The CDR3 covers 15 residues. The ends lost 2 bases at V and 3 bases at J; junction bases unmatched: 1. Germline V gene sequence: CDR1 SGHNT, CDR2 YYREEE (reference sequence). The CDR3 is CASSLGTSGKETQYF. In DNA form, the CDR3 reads TGTGCCAGCAGCTTAGGGACTAGCGGGAAAGAGACCCAGTACTTC.

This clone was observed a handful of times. DNA of the CDR3: TGTGCCAGCAGCTTACCAGGGGGCTATGGCTACACCTTC. Protein product: CASSLPGGYGYTF. V and J are TRBV7-2 and TRBJ1-2; 7 bases are shared with TRBD1. Germline loops: CDR1 SGHTA, CDR2 FQGNSA. The length of the CDR3 is 13 residues. Losses at the gene ends were 2 bases for V and 4 bases for J; bases not matched to a gene: 1.

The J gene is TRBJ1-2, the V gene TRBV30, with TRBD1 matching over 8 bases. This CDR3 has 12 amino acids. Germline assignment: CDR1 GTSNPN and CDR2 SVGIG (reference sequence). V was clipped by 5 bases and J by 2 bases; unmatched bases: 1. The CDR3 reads CAWGDRNYGYTF. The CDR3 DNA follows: TGTGCCTGGGGGGACAGGAACTATGGCTACACCTTC.